This T cell receptor beta chain was recovered during a study of CD8+CD57+ T cells in acquired aplastic anemia. Whole-study context: CD4+ cells from healthy donors averaged about 9.8 million reads. Study-wide results and limits: Any difference that existed in CD8+ Simpson's diversity between patients and controls was not significant.

This CDR3 is 14 amino acids long. With 1 base clipped from V and 8 bases from J, the junction kept 6 bases outside the gene matches. Per the germline V gene, CDR1 is SGHDN and CDR2 is FVKESK. This clonotype was detected once. The antigen remains unidentified. TCR beta VDJ and CDR3 profiles were obtained from a genomic DNA template. TCRdb redid the calling of the reads with MiXCR, one entry per CDR3 protein. The table includes under 200,000 distinct CDR3 sequences, about 48% detected once. The receptor was derived from a human donor in good health. The rearrangement links TRBV14 to TRBJ1-1; TRBD1 matches at 8 bases. What was sequenced was sorted CD4+, CD8+, or CD8+CD57+ T cells (not recorded which) from PBMCs. The CDR3 is CASSQGTGTGEAFF. The CDR3 nucleotides read TGTGCCAGCAGCCAAGGGACTGGGACAGGCGAAGCTTTCTTT.